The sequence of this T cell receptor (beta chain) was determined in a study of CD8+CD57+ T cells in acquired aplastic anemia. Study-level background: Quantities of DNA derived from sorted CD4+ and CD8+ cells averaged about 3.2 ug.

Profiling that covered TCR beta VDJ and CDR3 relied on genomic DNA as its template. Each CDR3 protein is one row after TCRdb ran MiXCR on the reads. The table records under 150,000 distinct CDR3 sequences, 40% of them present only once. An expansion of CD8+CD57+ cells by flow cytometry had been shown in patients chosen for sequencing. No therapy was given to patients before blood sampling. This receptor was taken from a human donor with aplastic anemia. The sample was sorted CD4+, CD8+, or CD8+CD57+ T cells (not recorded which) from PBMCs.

DNA for the CDR3: TGTGCCAGCAGTTCCCCGGGGAGGGAAGGGACTGAAGCTTTCTTT. It yields the protein CASSSPGREGTEAFF. J is TRBJ1-1 and V is TRBV7-8, with D unresolved. CDR3 length: 15 amino acids. Trimming took off 6 bases at V and 5 bases at J, with 19 bases between the two ends. Germline V gene lookup returns CDR1 SGHVS and CDR2 FQNEAQ.